This T cell receptor beta chain originates from a study of human CD8 memory T cell subsets (dated by TCRdb to 2018 to 2021). The study in broad terms: To assess clonal relationships, the TCRbeta repertoires of stem-like (TSTEM), progenitor exhausted-like (TPEX) and effector memory CD8+ T cell subsets were compared. TCRbeta repertoires were obtained from TSTEM, TPEX and effector memory subsets contributed by each of about six donors. The paper's findings and limits, for the study overall: Based on Chao1 estimates, TSTEM subsets appeared to have greater repertoire diversity than TPEX subsets, which may reflect a broader range of specificities. Only TCRbeta chains were sequenced, and repertoire comparisons were based on several donors, with testing performed by paired t-tests and Bonferroni correction. Although both stem-like subsets shared clonotypes with effector memory cells, the overlap between TSTEM and TPEX repertoires was minimal, suggesting distinct antigen spectra for the TSTEM and TPEX subsets. Normalized Shannon-Wiener diversity was similarly high in the TSTEM and TPEX subsets, while the effector memory subsets were comparatively less diverse.

Data came from a NextSeq 550. A Human TCR Profiling Kit was used to prepare UMI-labeled 5' RACE TCRbeta libraries. Every TCRbeta library was prepared in parallel with an identical number of PCR cycles. From the authors' description of their analysis: Between about 2,800 and 18,000 functional CDR3beta clonotypes were contained in each TCRbeta library. MIGEC 1.2.9 handled UMI extraction and consensus assembly, with a minimum of three reads required per UMI. MiXCR 3.0.3 was used to extract in-frame CDR3beta repertoires. Diversity metrics were computed in VDJtools 1.2.1 after downsampling each sample to 42,000 randomly selected UMIs. Repertoire overlap metrics D, R and F2 were calculated in VDJtools for the top 3,000 clones of each sample pair. Following TCRdb reprocessing, every CDR3 protein sequence forms one entry, and DNA is not provided. None of the V and J calls come from the authors' own analysis; TCRdb made them. The record for this sample contains approximately 10,000 distinct CDR3 sequences. Around 20% of the sample comes from the top ten.

As for this clonotype: Its antigen remains unidentified.

Progenitor exhausted-like memory CD8+ T cells (TPEX) were defined as CCR7+ PD-1+ TIGIT+ early differentiated memory cells with dysfunctional, exhausted-like traits. Density gradient separation was used to isolate peripheral blood mononuclear cells from healthy donor buffy coats. The study enriched total CD8+ T cells through negative magnetic separation using EasySep or MojoSort CD8+ T cell isolation kits. An RNeasy Mini Kit was used to extract total RNA from duplicate vials of some 160,000 sorted CD8+ T cells per subset. The PBMCs were used either fresh or after being cryopreserved in fetal bovine serum with around 9.7% DMSO. CD8+ T cell subsets were sorted to purity by fluorescence-activated cell sorting on a FACSAria III. Sequenced: CD8+ T cells from PBMCs. The source of this sequence is a human donor in good health.

This receptor has the CDR3 CASSQEARGLETQYF. Here the chain combines TRBV4-1 and TRBJ2-5; the TRBD1 assignment by TCRdb is unverifiable without DNA. The germline V gene sets CDR1 to MGHRA and CDR2 to YSYEKL. Counted from cysteine to phenylalanine, this CDR3 has 15 amino acids. Nucleotide data are not available.